This T cell receptor (beta chain) was sequenced in a study of vaccination effects on CD4 cells after COVID-19. Points from the study as a whole: By a late point after vaccination, infection- and vaccine-induced clones had shrunk markedly through clonal contraction. Convalescents' spike-reactive clones after vaccination were mainly made up of new clones that the vaccine induced.

Only one count was recorded for this clone. The antigen remains unidentified. V was cut by 0 bases and J by 6 bases, with 13 bases left in between. The CDR3 is 15 residues long. Germline V gene data show CDR1 as SGHNT and CDR2 as YYREEE (reference sequence). Method: immunoSEQ multiplex PCR; TCRdb's copy keeps in-frame clones and lacks some. The sample records around 47,000 clones, approximately 77% being singletons. Before sequencing took place, the ViraFEST assay used viral peptide pools to expand antigen-specific CD4+ T cells. The culture ran for approximately 11 days before CD4+ T cells were isolated. This individual contracted SARS-CoV-2 between March and December 2020, as verified by PCR. On day 3 and again on day 7, half the medium was replaced with IL-2 medium.

The input for sequencing was CD4+ T cells from PBMCs cultured with a peptide pool, taken before COVID-19 vaccination. The J gene is TRBJ2-1, the V gene TRBV5-4; perhaps TRBD2 as D (6 bases). The receptor's source is a human donor who had a prior SARS-CoV-2 infection. Written as DNA, the CDR3 is TGTGCCAGCAGCTTGGGCGGGGCCCGGGGCAATGAGCAGTTCTTC. It specifies CASSLGGARGNEQFF.